These T cell receptor beta chains were read from a single sample in a study of a mutant IDH1 vaccine in newly diagnosed glioma. Data came from immunoSEQ multiplex PCR; TCRdb stores just in-frame clones and leaves some out. The sample includes about 20,000 clones, around 85% of them seen just once. The source material was PBMCs, sampled from a glioma patient treated with radiotherapy, temozolomide or both. The receptors derive from a man aged 40-49 years with glioma. The CDR3 runs from the conserved cysteine through the conserved F or W. A D gene is named only where the DNA matches it firmly. Only some rows state a clone size, as once, few, many or a class for expanded clones.

j_call: TRBJ1-4; v_call: TRBV4-3; d_call: .; clone_size: .; cdr3_nt: TGCGCCAGCAGCCACCTACAGGAGCCTAATGAAAAACTGTTTTTT; cdr3_aa: CASSHLQEPNEKLFF
j_call: TRBJ1-2; v_call: TRBV28; d_call: TRBD1; clone_size: .; cdr3_nt: TGTGCCAGCCACAAACAGGGGCTCTATGGCTACACCTTC; cdr3_aa: CASHKQGLYGYTF
j_call: TRBJ2-2; v_call: TRBV11-2; d_call: .; clone_size: .; cdr3_nt: TGTGCCAGCAGCGGTCGGCTAGCACCTTACACCGGGGAGCTGTTTTTT; cdr3_aa: CASSGRLAPYTGELFF
j_call: TRBJ1-2; v_call: TRBV30; d_call: TRBD1; clone_size: .; cdr3_nt: TGTGCCTGGAGTTCGGGACAGGGCCCGCTGGGGGGCTACACCTTC; cdr3_aa: CAWSSGQGPLGGYTF
j_call: TRBJ1-3; v_call: TRBV5-1; d_call: .; clone_size: .; cdr3_nt: TGCGCCAGCAGCTTGGCAACATCAGGGGCCGGAAACACCATATATTTT; cdr3_aa: CASSLATSGAGNTIYF
j_call: TRBJ2-7; v_call: TRBV4-1; d_call: TRBD1; clone_size: .; cdr3_nt: TGCGCCAGCAGCCAGGACGACAGGGGCTATTACGAGCAGTACTTC; cdr3_aa: CASSQDDRGYYEQYF
j_call: TRBJ1-2; v_call: TRBV7-9; d_call: .; clone_size: .; cdr3_nt: TGTGCCAGCAGCTCCGACGGCTATGGCTACACCTTC; cdr3_aa: CASSSDGYGYTF
j_call: TRBJ2-2; v_call: TRBV5-1; d_call: TRBD1; clone_size: .; cdr3_nt: TGCGCCAGCAGCTTAAAGGGACAGTACACCGGGGAGCTGTTTTTT; cdr3_aa: CASSLKGQYTGELFF
j_call: TRBJ1-4; v_call: TRBV5-1; d_call: .; clone_size: few; cdr3_nt: TGCGCCAGCAGCCGCGGGACAAACGAAAAACTGTTTTTT; cdr3_aa: CASSRGTNEKLFF
j_call: TRBJ2-7; v_call: TRBV6-5; d_call: .; clone_size: .; cdr3_nt: TGTGCCAGCAGCTCCCTGGGCGGAGACCACTACGAGCAGTACTTC; cdr3_aa: CASSSLGGDHYEQYF
j_call: TRBJ1-2; v_call: TRBV21-1; d_call: .; clone_size: .; cdr3_nt: TGTGCCAGCAGCAAAACCAAACTCCGGGCGAAGGCTGGCTACACCTTC; cdr3_aa: CASSKTKLRAKAGYTF
j_call: TRBJ1-6; v_call: TRBV5-4; d_call: .; clone_size: .; cdr3_nt: TGTGCCAGCAGCTTGGACAGGGCGAGTAATTCACCCCTCCACTTT; cdr3_aa: CASSLDRASNSPLHF
j_call: TRBJ1-2; v_call: TRBV4-2; d_call: TRBD1; clone_size: .; cdr3_nt: TGTGCCAGCAGCCGGGGGGACAGAGGGTATGGCTACACCTTC; cdr3_aa: CASSRGDRGYGYTF
j_call: TRBJ2-5; v_call: TRBV11-2; d_call: TRBD1; clone_size: .; cdr3_nt: TGTGCCAGCAGCCCTCCCTGGGACAGCGAGACCCAGTACTTC; cdr3_aa: CASSPPWDSETQYF
j_call: TRBJ2-4; v_call: TRBV27; d_call: TRBD2; clone_size: .; cdr3_nt: TGTGCCAGCAGTCAGGGACTAGCGGGAGATTGGGCCAAAAACATTCAGTACTTC; cdr3_aa: CASSQGLAGDWAKNIQYF
j_call: TRBJ1-1; v_call: TRBV6-4; d_call: .; clone_size: .; cdr3_nt: TGTGCCAGCAGTGACCATGATAGGGGATCAGAAGCTTTCTTT; cdr3_aa: CASSDHDRGSEAFF
j_call: TRBJ1-3; v_call: TRBV5-6; d_call: .; clone_size: .; cdr3_nt: TGTGCCAGCAGCTGGGGACTCCTCTCTGGAAACACCATATATTTT; cdr3_aa: CASSWGLLSGNTIYF
j_call: TRBJ2-7; v_call: TRBV15; d_call: .; clone_size: .; cdr3_nt: TGTGCCACCAGCAGAGATAGGGCGGGACCCTACGAGCAGTACTTC; cdr3_aa: CATSRDRAGPYEQYF
j_call: TRBJ2-2; v_call: TRBV14; d_call: TRBD1; clone_size: .; cdr3_nt: TGTGCCAGCAGCCCCGGACAGGGTTACACCGGGGAGCTGTTTTTT; cdr3_aa: CASSPGQGYTGELFF
j_call: TRBJ1-1; v_call: TRBV27; d_call: TRBD1; clone_size: .; cdr3_nt: TGTGCCAGCAGTCGGACAGGGGGCGCAGGCACTGAAGCTTTCTTT; cdr3_aa: CASSRTGGAGTEAFF
j_call: TRBJ1-5; v_call: TRBV28; d_call: .; clone_size: medium-sized; cdr3_nt: TGTGCCAGCAGTTTAAGGGGCCCGAGAGGTCAGCCCCAGCATTTT; cdr3_aa: CASSLRGPRGQPQHF
j_call: TRBJ2-3; v_call: TRBV4-3; d_call: .; clone_size: .; cdr3_nt: TGCGCCAGCAGCCAAGATAGAAGGGTCACAGATACGCAGTATTTT; cdr3_aa: CASSQDRRVTDTQYF
j_call: TRBJ2-7; v_call: TRBV4-2; d_call: TRBD2; clone_size: .; cdr3_nt: TGTGCCAGCAGCCAAGCCCGACTAGCGGGAGTGAGAGAGCAGTACTTC; cdr3_aa: CASSQARLAGVREQYF
j_call: TRBJ1-5; v_call: TRBV9; d_call: TRBD1; clone_size: few; cdr3_nt: TGTGCCAGCAGCGTAGGTTGGGCCAGGGGGCTCGGGGCCCAGCCCCAGCATTTT; cdr3_aa: CASSVGWARGLGAQPQHF
j_call: TRBJ2-7; v_call: TRBV10-3; d_call: TRBD2; clone_size: .; cdr3_nt: TGTGCCATCAGTGAGCCGGGCGCTAGCGGGAGGGACGAGCAGTACTTC; cdr3_aa: CAISEPGASGRDEQYF
j_call: TRBJ2-7; v_call: TRBV2; d_call: .; clone_size: .; cdr3_nt: TGTGCCAGCAGTGTGCGGGACAGCTCCTACGAGCAGTACTTC; cdr3_aa: CASSVRDSSYEQYF
j_call: TRBJ1-4; v_call: TRBV15; d_call: .; clone_size: .; cdr3_nt: TGTGCCACCAGCAGAGATCTCTTTTCCGGGATTACAACTAATGAAAAACTGTTTTTT; cdr3_aa: CATSRDLFSGITTNEKLFF
j_call: TRBJ2-3; v_call: TRBV19; d_call: TRBD1; clone_size: .; cdr3_nt: TGTGCCAGTAGTTCGACAGGGGCAGATACGCAGTATTTT; cdr3_aa: CASSSTGADTQYF
j_call: TRBJ1-1; v_call: TRBV29-1; d_call: .; clone_size: few; cdr3_nt: TGCAGCGTTGAAGACACTCAGGACACTGAAGCTTTCTTT; cdr3_aa: CSVEDTQDTEAFF
j_call: TRBJ1-3; v_call: TRBV11-2; d_call: .; clone_size: .; cdr3_nt: TGTGCCAGCAGCCTCGAAAGGTCAAACACCATATATTTT; cdr3_aa: CASSLERSNTIYF
j_call: TRBJ1-2; v_call: TRBV5-1; d_call: .; clone_size: .; cdr3_nt: TGCGCCAGCAGCTCAGCCGGGACTGACTACGACTACACCTTC; cdr3_aa: CASSSAGTDYDYTF
j_call: TRBJ2-3; v_call: TRBV10-3; d_call: TRBD2; clone_size: .; cdr3_nt: TGTGCCGCACGGGAGCGGGAGGCCCTAGATACGCAGTATTTT; cdr3_aa: CAAREREALDTQYF
j_call: TRBJ2-3; v_call: TRBV29-1; d_call: .; clone_size: few; cdr3_nt: TGCAGTGAGGGGGGGGCTAGCGGTACAGTATCAGATACGCAGTATTTT; cdr3_aa: CSEGGASGTVSDTQYF
j_call: TRBJ1-3; v_call: TRBV28; d_call: .; clone_size: few; cdr3_nt: TGTGCCAGCCAGTCTGGAAACACCATATATTTT; cdr3_aa: CASQSGNTIYF
j_call: TRBJ1-3; v_call: TRBV15; d_call: .; clone_size: few; cdr3_nt: TGTGCCACCAGCAGAGAGGGGACAGGAAACACCATATATTTT; cdr3_aa: CATSREGTGNTIYF
j_call: TRBJ1-1; v_call: TRBV13; d_call: .; clone_size: .; cdr3_nt: TGTGCCAGCAGCTTTGGGGGAAAGTTTGAAGCTTTCTTT; cdr3_aa: CASSFGGKFEAFF
j_call: TRBJ1-4; v_call: TRBV19; d_call: .; clone_size: .; cdr3_nt: TGTGCCAGTACTTGGGCTAATGAAAAACTGTTTTTT; cdr3_aa: CASTWANEKLFF
j_call: TRBJ1-2; v_call: TRBV5-5; d_call: .; clone_size: .; cdr3_nt: TGTGCCAGCAGCAGGACAGAAGCTAACTATGGCTACACCTTC; cdr3_aa: CASSRTEANYGYTF
j_call: TRBJ2-1; v_call: TRBV28; d_call: TRBD2; clone_size: .; cdr3_nt: TGTGCCAGCAGCCTAGCGGGAACCTACAATGAGCAGTTCTTC; cdr3_aa: CASSLAGTYNEQFF
j_call: TRBJ1-2; v_call: TRBV6-5; d_call: .; clone_size: .; cdr3_nt: TGTGCCAGCAGCCGTGACAGGCTATATGGCTACACCTTC; cdr3_aa: CASSRDRLYGYTF
j_call: TRBJ1-2; v_call: TRBV5-4; d_call: TRBD1; clone_size: .; cdr3_nt: TGTGCCAGCAGCTTGGCCGGGACAGGGGGAAATGGCTACACCTTC; cdr3_aa: CASSLAGTGGNGYTF
j_call: TRBJ1-2; v_call: TRBV5-4; d_call: TRBD1; clone_size: .; cdr3_nt: TGTGCCATGGGACAGTATGGTTATAGGGGCTACACCTTC; cdr3_aa: CAMGQYGYRGYTF
j_call: TRBJ1-1; v_call: TRBV7-6; d_call: TRBD1; clone_size: .; cdr3_nt: TGTGCCAGCAGACAGGGGGTGAACACTGAAGCTTTCTTT; cdr3_aa: CASRQGVNTEAFF
j_call: TRBJ1-1; v_call: TRBV29-1; d_call: .; clone_size: .; cdr3_nt: TGCAGCGTTGCGGAGGTGAACACTGAAGCTTTCTTT; cdr3_aa: CSVAEVNTEAFF
j_call: TRBJ1-2; v_call: TRBV5-6; d_call: .; clone_size: .; cdr3_nt: TGTGCCAGCAGCTACCTTGACGGGGATGGCTACACCTTC; cdr3_aa: CASSYLDGDGYTF
j_call: TRBJ1-3; v_call: TRBV19; d_call: TRBD1; clone_size: .; cdr3_nt: TGTGCCAGCCGAGGATCTGGGACAGGGGATGGAAACACCATATATTTT; cdr3_aa: CASRGSGTGDGNTIYF
j_call: TRBJ1-5; v_call: TRBV28; d_call: .; clone_size: .; cdr3_nt: TGTGCCAGCAGTTTCAGTGGGGGAGACAATCAGCCCCAGCATTTT; cdr3_aa: CASSFSGGDNQPQHF
j_call: TRBJ1-2; v_call: TRBV30; d_call: TRBD1; clone_size: .; cdr3_nt: TGTGCCTGGAGGAGGGGGCTTCGGGGCTACACCTTC; cdr3_aa: CAWRRGLRGYTF
j_call: TRBJ2-3; v_call: TRBV4-1; d_call: .; clone_size: once; cdr3_nt: TGCGCCAGCAGCCAAGGGGTTGCAGATACGCAGTATTTT; cdr3_aa: CASSQGVADTQYF
j_call: TRBJ1-1; v_call: TRBV19; d_call: .; clone_size: .; cdr3_nt: TGTGCCAGTAGTATTACGGTATTGAACACTGAAGCTTTCTTT; cdr3_aa: CASSITVLNTEAFF
j_call: TRBJ2-3; v_call: TRBV29-1; d_call: .; clone_size: .; cdr3_nt: TGCAGCGTTGAGACTAGCACAGATACGCAGTATTTT; cdr3_aa: CSVETSTDTQYF
j_call: TRBJ2-5; v_call: TRBV6-1; d_call: .; clone_size: .; cdr3_nt: TGTGCCAGCGGGAGGGACATTCAAGAGACCCAGTACTTC; cdr3_aa: CASGRDIQETQYF